This T cell receptor beta chain was documented in a study of blood T cell repertoires in COVID-19. For the study at large: The United States, Italy and Spain provided the acute and convalescent COVID-19 samples.

Study members were between about 18 and 95 years old and lived in over 20 US regions. In assigning cohorts, the study relied on participant-reported clinical history. Unmatched junction bases numbered 7, after V lost 12 bases and J lost 1 base. The CDR3 runs to 13 residues. Germline V gene sequence: CDR1 KGHDR, CDR2 SFDVKD. Study processing details: Amplifying reference gene primers gave estimates of nucleated cell counts. TCRdb's copy holds only in-frame clones and misses some; the assay was immunoSEQ multiplex PCR. V and J calls plus clone size are reproduced from that table; the DNA served to infer D and trimming. The table has some 200,000 clones, around four fifths seen once.

V and J are TRBV24-1 and TRBJ1-1; the match to TRBD1 covers 7 bases. Sequencing was done on a sample of PBMCs or T cells enriched from blood (not recorded which). This receptor was obtained from a man in his forties or fifties who had recovered from COVID-19. The CDR3 bases are TGTGCCGCCTCCGACAGGGCGAACACTGAAGCTTTCTTT. Translated: CAASDRANTEAFF.